These 24 T cell receptor beta chains originate from one sample sequenced in a study of blood T cell repertoires in COVID-19. Some clones are missing from TCRdb's copy, which holds only in-frame ones; the method was immunoSEQ multiplex PCR. The table shows roughly 100,000 clones, with over 70% occurring only once. The sequenced material came from peripheral blood. These receptor sequences come from a human donor with acute or convalescent COVID-19. The donor label of this sample is uncertain.

The chain links TRBV5-1 to TRBJ2-7, with TRBD1 matching 8 bases. Germline V gives CDR1 SGHRS, CDR2 YFSETQ. The CDR3 is made up of 18 amino acids. V was clipped by 3 bases and J by 2 bases; unmatched bases: 16. CDR3 nucleotide sequence: TGCGCCAGCAGCTACCGGACAGGGAACGGGTTGAGCCCCTACGAGCAGTACTTC. Protein product: CASSYRTGNGLSPYEQYF.

As DNA, the CDR3 is TGTGCCAGCAGCCGCCGCGGAGGGGTGAACACTGAAGCTTTCTTT. It encodes CASSRRGGVNTEAFF. The chain recombines TRBV5-8 with TRBJ1-1; TRBD1 might be the D (5 bases). Germline CDR1 is SGHTS and CDR2 is YDEGEE. With 4 bases removed from V and 0 bases from J, the gap between germline ends came to 13 bases. This CDR3 has 15 residues.

This clone was detected a few times. The rearrangement joins TRBV2 to TRBJ2-5; TRBD2 is a possible D gene (5 bases). Germline assignment: CDR1 SNHLY and CDR2 FYNNEI. V was shortened by 8 bases and J by 5 bases, with 12 bases between the two germline ends. The CDR3 loop spans 12 amino acids. The CDR3: CASLDPGETQYF. In DNA, the CDR3 is TGTGCCAGCCTCGACCCGGGGGAGACCCAGTACTTC.

This clone was seen more than once but under ten times. The chain links TRBV9 to TRBJ2-4; 9 bases map to TRBD1. After removal of 3 bases from V and 6 bases from J, the junction contained 7 bases not matched to a gene. There are 15 residues in the CDR3. CDR1 and CDR2 (germline): SGDLS, YYNGEE. CDR3 sequence: CASSAGTGIGNIQYF. CDR3 coding DNA: TGTGCCAGCAGCGCGGGGACAGGGATCGGAAACATTCAGTACTTC. Combining the CDR3 with reference TRBV9 and TRBJ2-4 gives the whole variable domain DSGVTQTPKHLITATGQRVTLRCSPRSGDLSVYWYQQSLDQGLQFLIQYYNGEERAKGNILERFSAQQFPDLHSELNLSSLELGDSALYFCASSAGTGIGNIQYFGAGTRLSVL.

The gene calls are TRBV10-3 and TRBJ2-3; 11 bases align to TRBD1. V shed 3 bases, J shed 7 bases, and the junction held 15 bases outside the gene matches. This CDR3 comprises 18 residues. Germline V gives CDR1 ENHRY, CDR2 SYGVKD. CDR3 DNA sequence: TGTGCCATCAGTGACCGCCGATTCGGACAGGGGGCTGGTTATACGCAGTATTTT. Encoded protein: CAISDRRFGQGAGYTQYF.

This sequence joins TRBV18 and TRBJ1-2, with 12 bases lining up with TRBD1. V lost 6 bases and J lost 7; bases outside the gene matches: 6. Germline values: CDR1 KGHSH, CDR2 LQKENI. CDR3 length: 14 residues. DNA for the CDR3: TGTGCCAGCTCGACCGGGACAGGGGGCGCTGGCTACACCTTC. Residues: CASSTGTGGAGYTF.

The chain is built from TRBV5-1 and TRBJ2-5; 8 bases agree with TRBD2. The CDR3 is 13 amino acids. The trim removed 4 bases at V and 5 bases at J, leaving 4 bases unmatched. Germline CDR1 is SGHRS and CDR2 is YFSETQ. The CDR3 DNA follows: TGCGCCAGCAGCCCGGGAGGGCTGGAGACCCAGTACTTC. Translated, it gives CASSPGGLETQYF.

This chain connects TRBV7-2 to TRBJ1-3, with D possibly being TRBD1 (5 bases). The CDR3 runs 14 residues. Per germline, CDR1 SGHTA and CDR2 FQGNSA. With 2 bases removed from V and 2 bases from J, the gap between germline ends came to 7 bases. In DNA form, the CDR3 reads TGTGCCAGCAGCTTAAAACAGGCTGGAAACACCATATATTTT. This encodes CASSLKQAGNTIYF.

The chain carries TRBV7-2 and TRBJ2-5; D is unclear. Germline CDR1 and CDR2: SGHTA and FQGNSA. V shed 5 bases and J shed 7 bases, with 8 bases lying between them. The CDR3 has 11 amino acids. This CDR3 is CASSVLGTQYF. The CDR3 bases are TGTGCCAGCAGCGTCCTCGGGACCCAGTACTTC.

The rearrangement uses TRBV30 and TRBJ1-2; TRBD1 agrees at 8 bases. With 2 bases clipped from V and 4 bases from J, the junction kept 3 bases outside the gene matches. Looked up from germline, CDR1 is GTSNPN and CDR2 is SVGIG (reference sequence). This CDR3 is built from 13 residues. The CDR3: CAWSPGTGYGYTF. CDR3 in DNA: TGTGCCTGGAGTCCCGGGACAGGCTATGGCTACACCTTC.

The count of this clone is one. V is TRBV18 and J is TRBJ1-4; possible D gene TRBD1, 5 bases. V was pared by 4 bases and J by 7 bases, with 10 bases between. The CDR3 runs 13 residues. Germline CDR1 reads KGHSH; CDR2 reads LQKENI. In DNA form, the CDR3 reads TGTGCCAGCTCACAGGGGCGAGGTGAAAAACTGTTTTTT. This codes for CASSQGRGEKLFF.

The rearrangement uses TRBV29-1 and TRBJ1-1; D gene unclear. Trimming took 8 bases from V and 6 from J, leaving 19 bases between them. The CDR3 runs to 13 residues. Germline loops: CDR1 SQVTM, CDR2 ANQGSEA. CDR3 sequence reads: CSFRSGSLAEAFF. CDR3 nucleotides: TGCAGCTTCCGTTCGGGGAGTTTGGCTGAAGCTTTCTTT.

The genes are TRBV24-1 and TRBJ2-1, with 10 positions matching TRBD2. Germline V gene data show CDR1 as KGHDR and CDR2 as SFDVKD. The CDR3 totals 15 residues. J gave up 7 bases and V 3 bases, and 5 bases lay outside the gene matches. CDR3 in amino acids: CATSDQRGGLNEQFF. In DNA, the CDR3 is TGTGCCACCAGTGATCAGCGGGGGGGCCTAAATGAGCAGTTCTTC.

The chain employs TRBV5-4 and TRBJ1-2; 9 positions agree with TRBD1. J was trimmed by 4 bases and V by 5 bases; bases with no gene match: 15. The length of the CDR3 is 17 residues. The germline gives CDR1 SGHNT, CDR2 YYREEE (reference sequence). In DNA form, the CDR3 reads TGTGCCAGCAGTCAACTTACTCGGACAGGGGCCCTCTATGGCTACACCTTC. Amino acids: CASSQLTRTGALYGYTF.

The rearrangement uses TRBV2 and TRBJ2-1; D is unclear. The CDR3 has 12 residues. CDR1 and CDR2 (germline): SNHLY, FYNNEI. V was clipped by 2 bases and J by 9 bases, with 8 bases between them. For the CDR3, the DNA is TGTGCCAGCAGTGAACTAGGTCTTGAGCAGTTCTTC. Amino acid sequence: CASSELGLEQFF.

The chain links TRBV3-1 (or the pseudogene TRBV3-2) to TRBJ2-3; TRBD1 might be the D (8 bases). The germline V gene has CDR1 LGHDT and CDR2 YNNKEL (reference sequence). Trimming removed 2 bases at V and 5 bases at J, with 17 bases between. The CDR3 runs to 16 residues. The CDR3 coding sequence is TGTGCCAGCAGCCAATCGGGGGGACAGGTTGTAGATACGCAGTATTTT. Encoded protein: CASSQSGGQVVDTQYF.

The chain is built from TRBV10-3 and TRBJ2-7; 7 bases match TRBD2. The CDR3 is 15 amino acids. The junction had 4 bases not matched to a gene; V was cut back by 2 bases and J by 0 bases. Germline V lookup: CDR1 ENHRY, CDR2 SYGVKD. Written as DNA, the CDR3 is TGTGCCATCAGTGAGACAGCGGGGAGCTCCTACGAGCAGTACTTC. This sequence encodes CAISETAGSSYEQYF.

The chain recombines TRBV24-1 with TRBJ2-1; tentatively, D is TRBD2 (5 bases). The V gene lost 5 bases and the J gene lost 4 bases, with 11 bases spanning the gap. Germline V gene data show CDR1 as KGHDR and CDR2 as SFDVKD. CDR3 length: 14 residues. This CDR3 is CATSVGVGYNEQFF. In DNA, the CDR3 is TGTGCCACCAGTGTCGGGGTCGGGTACAATGAGCAGTTCTTC.

The chain is built from TRBV28 and TRBJ1-2; D is undetermined. CDR1 and CDR2 from the germline V gene are MDHEN and SYDVKM. V lost 8 bases, J lost 1 base, and 8 bases lay in between. This CDR3 is built from 12 residues. In nucleotides, the CDR3 is TGTGCCAGCGGTCGGGGTAACTATGGCTACACCTTC. Amino acids: CASGRGNYGYTF.

This clone has only one observation. The gene calls are TRBV19 and TRBJ2-1, with 10 bases that match TRBD2. The V gene end was trimmed by 5 bases and the J gene end by 0 bases; junction bases not matched to a gene: 4. The CDR3 loop spans 16 amino acids. CDR1 and CDR2 (germline): LNHDA, SQIVND (reference sequence). CDR3 amino acids: CASSRTSGTSYNEQFF. In DNA form, the CDR3 reads TGTGCCAGTAGTCGCACTAGCGGGACCTCCTACAATGAGCAGTTCTTC.

This clone was counted a few times. The V call is TRBV5-1, the J call TRBJ2-3; possibly TRBD2 for D (5 bases). CDR3 length: 16 amino acids. The V end was cut by 1 base, the J end by 2 bases, with 14 bases between. Germline CDR1 SGHRS, CDR2 YFSETQ. CDR3 sequence (DNA): TGCGCCAGCAGCTTGATTCGGGGTTGGCCCACAGATACGCAGTATTTT. As protein: CASSLIRGWPTDTQYF.

This chain links TRBV30 with TRBJ2-3; 14 bases are shared with TRBD2. This CDR3 region has 17 residues. Germline CDR1 is GTSNPN and CDR2 is SVGIG (reference sequence). J gave up 4 bases and V 0 bases, and 6 bases lay outside the gene matches. CDR3 amino acids: CAWSVGRLAGGPDTQYF. The CDR3 DNA follows: TGTGCCTGGAGTGTTGGAAGACTAGCGGGGGGGCCAGATACGCAGTATTTT.

The chain carries TRBV19 and TRBJ2-5; D is unclear. Germline CDR1 is LNHDA and CDR2 is SQIVND (reference sequence). The CDR3 has 11 amino acids. V lost 6 bases and J 5 bases, leaving 7 bases between the germline ends. DNA for the CDR3: TGTGCCAGTAGGGTCGGGGAGACCCAGTACTTC. This codes for CASRVGETQYF.

The chain combines TRBV25-1 with TRBJ2-5; 10 bases are a match to TRBD1. V lost 2 bases and J lost 9; bases outside the gene matches: 9. The germline CDR1 and CDR2 sequences are MGHDK and SYGVNS. The CDR3 is 15 amino acids. DNA of the CDR3: TGTGCCAGCAGTGAACCGGGACAGGGGATTGAGGCCCAGTACTTC. Protein sequence: CASSEPGQGIEAQYF. Drawing the rest from reference TRBV25-1 and TRBJ2-5, the complete variable domain is EADIYQTPRYLVIGTGKKITLECSQTMGHDKMYWYQQDPGMELHLIHYSYGVNSTEKGDLSSESTVSRIRTEHFPLTLESARPSHTSQYLCASSEPGQGIEAQYFGPGTRLLVL.